The rows below give T cell receptor beta chains drawn from one sample of a study of PD-1 blockade in mismatch repair-deficient tumors. Profiled with immunoSEQ multiplex PCR; TCRdb holds only in-frame clones, not every one. Of around 130,000 clones detected, almost 90% appear once; the ten largest clones hold about 11%. This specimen was peripheral blood, taken approximately 69 weeks after starting pembrolizumab. The origin of the receptors is an adult with mismatch repair-deficient cancer. CDR3s include the opening cysteine and the closing phenylalanine or tryptophan. A D gene is named only where the DNA matches it firmly. The size field is filled for only some rows; it gives once, few, many or a size class.

v_gene	abundance	d_gene	j_gene	CDR3aa	CDR3nt
TRBV15	once	-	TRBJ2-5	CATSNERRTQYF	TGTGCCACCAGCAATGAGCGTCGGACCCAGTACTTC
TRBV27	-	-	TRBJ2-7	CASSLRGPYEQYF	TGTGCCAGCAGTTTAAGGGGTCCCTACGAGCAGTACTTC
TRBV7-9	-	TRBD2	TRBJ2-3	CASSLVGLAAITDTQYF	TGTGCCAGCAGCTTAGTTGGCCTAGCGGCAATCACAGATACGCAGTATTTT
TRBV15	-	TRBD1	TRBJ2-5	CATSSVTGAFETQYF	TGTGCCACCAGCAGCGTAACAGGGGCCTTTGAGACCCAGTACTTC
TRBV6-5	once	-	TRBJ1-1	CASSYTGNTEAFF	TGTGCCAGCAGTTACACGGGGAACACTGAAGCTTTCTTT
TRBV14	-	-	TRBJ2-5	CASSQTSVQETQYF	TGTGCCAGCAGCCAAACCTCCGTCCAAGAGACCCAGTACTTC
TRBV14	-	-	TRBJ2-5	CASSPVRGNQETQYF	TGTGCCAGCAGTCCCGTTCGGGGCAATCAAGAGACCCAGTACTTC
TRBV7-2	once	TRBD2	TRBJ2-1	CASSFGLADYNEQFF	TGTGCCAGCAGCTTCGGACTAGCGGACTACAATGAGCAGTTCTTC
TRBV29-1	few	-	TRBJ1-2	CSAQGGEHYGYTF	TGCAGCGCCCAGGGTGGGGAACACTATGGCTACACCTTC
TRBV6-4	few	-	TRBJ2-1	CASSDVQDGYNEQFF	TGTGCCAGCAGTGACGTGCAGGACGGGTACAATGAGCAGTTCTTC
TRBV27	-	TRBD1	TRBJ2-7	CASSLLISGSGTGPYEQYF	TGTGCCAGCAGTTTATTAATTTCTGGATCCGGGACAGGTCCCTACGAGCAGTACTTC
TRBV14	-	-	TRBJ2-7	CASSQILGSYEQYF	TGTGCCAGCAGCCAGATTCTCGGCTCCTACGAGCAGTACTTC
TRBV5-1	-	TRBD1	TRBJ1-5	CASSLGTGDQPQHF	TGCGCCAGCAGCTTGGGAACAGGGGACCAGCCCCAGCATTTT
TRBV7-6	-	-	TRBJ2-5	CASSAQESPGPQYF	TGTGCCAGCAGCGCGCAAGAGTCCCCCGGCCCCCAGTACTTC
TRBV27	-	TRBD1	TRBJ2-2	CASRTGGAGELFF	TGTGCCAGCAGGACAGGGGGTGCCGGGGAGCTGTTTTTT
TRBV28	-	TRBD1	TRBJ2-2	CASKLQGEETGELFF	TGTGCCAGCAAGCTACAGGGGGAAGAGACCGGGGAGCTGTTTTTT
TRBV4-3	-	-	TRBJ2-7	CASSQVTAAYEQYF	TGCGCCAGCAGCCAAGTGACAGCGGCCTACGAGCAGTACTTC
TRBV7-6	-	TRBD2	TRBJ2-3	CASSLGLAGTDTQYF	TGTGCCAGCAGCTTAGGGCTAGCGGGCACAGATACGCAGTATTTT
TRBV30	-	-	TRBJ1-3	CAWSVGSSGNTIYF	TGTGCCTGGAGTGTGGGTAGCTCTGGAAACACCATATATTTT
TRBV12-5	once	TRBD2	TRBJ2-1	CASGLGTTYNEQFF	TGTGCTAGTGGTCTCGGGACTACCTACAATGAGCAGTTCTTC
TRBV4-2	-	TRBD2	TRBJ2-2	CASSLMALAGEYGELFF	TGTGCCAGCAGCCTCATGGCACTAGCGGGAGAGTACGGGGAGCTGTTTTTT
TRBV5-6	-	TRBD1	TRBJ1-5	CASSLGTGDQHF	TGTGCCAGCAGCTTGGGGACAGGGGACCAGCATTTT
TRBV18	-	-	TRBJ2-2	CASSPVANTGELFF	TGTGCCAGCTCACCAGTCGCGAACACCGGGGAGCTGTTTTTT
TRBV2	-	TRBD2	TRBJ2-7	CASSEDLGLADNTYEQYF	TGTGCCAGCAGTGAAGACCTGGGACTAGCGGATAATACCTACGAGCAGTACTTC
TRBV7-8	-	-	TRBJ1-2	CASSGPLRGGTNYGYTF	TGTGCCAGCAGCGGGCCCCTAAGAGGAGGGACTAACTATGGCTACACCTTC
TRBV5-1	few	-	TRBJ1-1	CASSKTGGWGAFF	TGCGCCAGCAGCAAGACCGGGGGATGGGGTGCTTTCTTT
TRBV7-9	-	-	TRBJ2-2	CATTPSGRDTGELFF	TGTGCCACCACACCTTCGGGCAGGGACACCGGGGAGCTGTTTTTT
TRBV7-9	-	-	TRBJ2-7	CASSPGDWTQSYEQYF	TGTGCCAGCAGCCCGGGGGATTGGACCCAGTCCTACGAGCAGTACTTC
TRBV29-1	-	TRBD1	TRBJ2-7	CSVTGQGGSYEQYF	TGCAGCGTCACGGGACAGGGCGGTTCCTACGAGCAGTACTTC
TRBV5-1	-	-	TRBJ2-7	CASSLALPHEQYF	TGCGCCAGCAGCTTGGCCCTACCTCACGAGCAGTACTTC
TRBV13	-	-	TRBJ1-5	CASSSGTGNQPQHF	TGTGCCAGCAGCTCTGGGACGGGCAATCAGCCCCAGCATTTT
TRBV9	-	-	TRBJ1-1	CASSVSGGNTEAFF	TGTGCCAGCAGCGTATCCGGAGGGAACACTGAAGCTTTCTTT
TRBV15	-	-	TRBJ2-3	CATSTTPRRATSTDTQYF	TGTGCCACCAGCACTACTCCGCGAAGAGCGACTAGCACAGATACGCAGTATTTT
TRBV7-9	-	-	TRBJ2-7	CASSREYEQYF	TGTGCCAGCAGCAGGGAATACGAGCAGTACTTC
TRBV7-9	-	-	TRBJ2-7	CASSPSYEQYF	TGTGCCAGCAGTCCATCCTACGAGCAGTACTTC
TRBV6-5	-	-	TRBJ1-3	CASSEDSSGNTIYF	TGTGCCAGCAGCGAGGACAGCTCTGGAAACACCATATATTTT
TRBV2	once	TRBD2	TRBJ2-4	CASSEDPLAGGLAKNIQYF	TGTGCCAGCAGTGAAGATCCTCTAGCGGGAGGACTAGCCAAAAACATTCAGTACTTC
TRBV4-1	-	-	TRBJ2-2	CASSQRLLGGSNTGELFF	TGCGCCAGCAGCCAAAGGCTCCTGGGAGGATCGAACACCGGGGAGCTGTTTTTT
TRBV5-4	-	-	TRBJ2-7	CASSFYGSSYEQYF	TGTGCCAGCAGCTTTTACGGGAGCTCCTACGAGCAGTACTTC
TRBV6-1	-	TRBD1	TRBJ1-5	CASSADRGLSNQPQHF	TGTGCCAGCAGTGCTGACAGGGGTTTGAGCAATCAGCCCCAGCATTTT
TRBV27	-	TRBD2	TRBJ2-3	CASRVLAGGGDTQYF	TGTGCCAGCAGAGTTCTAGCGGGAGGGGGAGATACGCAGTATTTT
TRBV7-9	once	-	TRBJ2-7	CASSSPVVLYEQYF	TGTGCCAGCAGCTCGCCGGTTGTTCTCTACGAGCAGTACTTC
TRBV27	-	-	TRBJ2-1	CASSPLAANNEQFF	TGTGCCAGCAGCCCCCTAGCAGCCAACAATGAGCAGTTCTTC
TRBV18	-	-	TRBJ2-5	CASSPGHWETQYF	TGTGCCAGCTCACCGGGTCACTGGGAGACCCAGTACTTC
TRBV6-1	-	-	TRBJ2-5	CASSEGPNQETQYF	TGTGCCAGCAGTGAGGGACCGAACCAAGAGACCCAGTACTTC
TRBV19	once	-	TRBJ1-5	CASSLVRGGNQPQHF	TGTGCCAGTAGTTTAGTTCGGGGTGGCAATCAGCCCCAGCATTTT
TRBV6-5	-	-	TRBJ1-1	CASSPRGHNTEAFF	TGTGCCAGCAGTCCTCGTGGACACAACACTGAAGCTTTCTTT